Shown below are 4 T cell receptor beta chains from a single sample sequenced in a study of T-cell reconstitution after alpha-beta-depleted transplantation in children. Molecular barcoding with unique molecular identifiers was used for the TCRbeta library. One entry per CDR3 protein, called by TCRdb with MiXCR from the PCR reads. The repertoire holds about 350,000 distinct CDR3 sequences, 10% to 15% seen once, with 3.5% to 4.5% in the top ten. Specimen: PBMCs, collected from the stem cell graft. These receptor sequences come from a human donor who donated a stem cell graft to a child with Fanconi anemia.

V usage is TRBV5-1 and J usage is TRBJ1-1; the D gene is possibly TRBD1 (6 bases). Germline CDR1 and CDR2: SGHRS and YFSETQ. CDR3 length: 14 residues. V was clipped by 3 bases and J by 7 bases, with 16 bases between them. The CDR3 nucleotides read TGCGCCAGCAGCTGGACAGAGGGATTCGGTGAAGCTTTCTTT. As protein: CASSWTEGFGEAFF.

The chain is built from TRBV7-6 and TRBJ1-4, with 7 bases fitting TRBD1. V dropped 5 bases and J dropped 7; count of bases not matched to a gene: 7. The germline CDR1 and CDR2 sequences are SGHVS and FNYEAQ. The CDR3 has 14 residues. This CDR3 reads CASSIGTAPEKLFF. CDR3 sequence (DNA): TGTGCCAGCAGCATTGGGACAGCTCCTGAAAAACTGTTTTTT.

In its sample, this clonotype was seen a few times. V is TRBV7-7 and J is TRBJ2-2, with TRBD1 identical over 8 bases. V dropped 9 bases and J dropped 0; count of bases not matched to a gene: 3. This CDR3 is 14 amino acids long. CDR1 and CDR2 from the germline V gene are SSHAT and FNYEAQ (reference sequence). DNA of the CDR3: TGTGCCAGGGAGGACAGGGCGAACACCGGGGAGCTGTTTTTT. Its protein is CAREDRANTGELFF.

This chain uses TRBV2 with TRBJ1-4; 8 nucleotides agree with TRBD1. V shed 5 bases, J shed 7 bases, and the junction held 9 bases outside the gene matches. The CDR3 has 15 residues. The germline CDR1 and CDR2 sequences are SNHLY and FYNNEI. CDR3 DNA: TGTGCCAGCAGTTTCGGACAGGGAGTTTTTGAAAAACTGTTTTTT. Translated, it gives CASSFGQGVFEKLFF.